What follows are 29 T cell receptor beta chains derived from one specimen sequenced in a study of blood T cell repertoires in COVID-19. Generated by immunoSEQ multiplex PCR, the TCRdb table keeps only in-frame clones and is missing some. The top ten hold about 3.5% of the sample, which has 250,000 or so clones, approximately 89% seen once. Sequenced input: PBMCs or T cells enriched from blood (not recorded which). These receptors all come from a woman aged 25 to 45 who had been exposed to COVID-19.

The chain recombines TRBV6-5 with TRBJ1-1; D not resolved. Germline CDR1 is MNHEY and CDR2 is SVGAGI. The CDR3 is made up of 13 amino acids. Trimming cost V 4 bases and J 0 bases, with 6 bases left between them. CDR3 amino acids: CASSSRVNTEAFF. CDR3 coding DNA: TGTGCCAGCAGTTCACGAGTGAACACTGAAGCTTTCTTT.

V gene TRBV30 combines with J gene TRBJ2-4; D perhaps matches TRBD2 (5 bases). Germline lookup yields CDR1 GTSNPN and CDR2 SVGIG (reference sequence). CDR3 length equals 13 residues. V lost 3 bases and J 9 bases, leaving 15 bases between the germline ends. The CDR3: CAWSRSDRGIQYF. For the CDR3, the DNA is TGTGCCTGGAGCCGAAGCGACCGGGGCATTCAGTACTTC. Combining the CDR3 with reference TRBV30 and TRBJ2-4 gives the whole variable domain SQTIHQWPATLVQPVGSPLSLECTVEGTSNPNLYWYRQAAGRGLQLLFYSVGIGQISSEVPQNLSASRPQDRQFILSSKKLLLSDSGFYLCAWSRSDRGIQYFGAGTRLSVL.

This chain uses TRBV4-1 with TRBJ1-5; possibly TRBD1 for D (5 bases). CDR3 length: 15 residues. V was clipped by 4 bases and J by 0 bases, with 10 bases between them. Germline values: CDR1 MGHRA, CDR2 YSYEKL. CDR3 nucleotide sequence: TGCGCCAGCAGCCTCCAGACAGTTAGCAATCAGCCCCAGCATTTT. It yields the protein CASSLQTVSNQPQHF.

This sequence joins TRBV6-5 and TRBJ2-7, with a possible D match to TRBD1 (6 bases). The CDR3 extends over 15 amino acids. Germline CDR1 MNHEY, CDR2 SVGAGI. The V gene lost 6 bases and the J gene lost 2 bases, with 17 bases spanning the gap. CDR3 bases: TGTGCCAGCAGACGACCGCAGGGGATTACCTACGAGCAGTACTTC. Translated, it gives CASRRPQGITYEQYF.

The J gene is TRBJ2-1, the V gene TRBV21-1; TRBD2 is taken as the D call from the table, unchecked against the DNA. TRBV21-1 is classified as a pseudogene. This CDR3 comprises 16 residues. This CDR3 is CASSKDSGREKDEQFF. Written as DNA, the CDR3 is TGTGCCAGCAGCAAAGATAGCGGGAGAGAAAAGGATGAGCAGTTCTTC.

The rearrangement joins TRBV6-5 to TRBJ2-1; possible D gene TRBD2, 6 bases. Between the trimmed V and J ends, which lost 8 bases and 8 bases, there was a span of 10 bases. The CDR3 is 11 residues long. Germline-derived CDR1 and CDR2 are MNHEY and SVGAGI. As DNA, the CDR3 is TGTGCCAGCCGGACTATCTATGAGCAGTTCTTC. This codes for CASRTIYEQFF.

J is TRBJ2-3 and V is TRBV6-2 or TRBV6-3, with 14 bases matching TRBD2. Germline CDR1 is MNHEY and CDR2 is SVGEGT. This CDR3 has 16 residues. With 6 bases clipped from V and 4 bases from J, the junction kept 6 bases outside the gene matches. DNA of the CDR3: TGTGCCAGCAGCCTAACGGGACTAGCGGGAGCAGATACGCAGTATTTT. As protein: CASSLTGLAGADTQYF.

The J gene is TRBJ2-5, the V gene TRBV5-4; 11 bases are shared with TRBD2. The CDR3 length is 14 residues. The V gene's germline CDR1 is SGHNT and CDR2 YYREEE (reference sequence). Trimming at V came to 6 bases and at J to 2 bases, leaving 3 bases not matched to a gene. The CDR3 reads CASTIAGGQETQYF. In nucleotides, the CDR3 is TGTGCCAGCACCATAGCGGGAGGGCAAGAGACCCAGTACTTC.

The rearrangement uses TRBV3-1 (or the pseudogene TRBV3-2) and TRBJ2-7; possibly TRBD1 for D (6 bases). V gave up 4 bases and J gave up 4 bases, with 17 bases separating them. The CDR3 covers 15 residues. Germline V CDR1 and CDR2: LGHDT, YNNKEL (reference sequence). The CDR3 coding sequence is TGTGCCAGCAGCCCCACCCTACAGGGACGATACGAGCAGTACTTC. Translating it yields CASSPTLQGRYEQYF.

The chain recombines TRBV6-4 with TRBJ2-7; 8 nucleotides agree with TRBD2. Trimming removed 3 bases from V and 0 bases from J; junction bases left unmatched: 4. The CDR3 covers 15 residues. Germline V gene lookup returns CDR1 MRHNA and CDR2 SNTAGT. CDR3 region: CASSEAGGLSYEQYF. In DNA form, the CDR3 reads TGTGCCAGCAGTGAGGCGGGAGGTCTCTCCTACGAGCAGTACTTC.

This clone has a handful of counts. The CDR3 spells CASSNSGTGNTEAFF. The CDR3 DNA sequence: TGTGCCAGCAGTAACAGCGGGACAGGGAACACTGAAGCTTTCTTT. The chain links TRBV6-5 to TRBJ1-1; 8 positions match TRBD1. This CDR3 is 15 amino acids long. Germline CDR1 is MNHEY and CDR2 is SVGAGI. V shed 5 bases, J shed 1 base, and the junction held 6 bases outside the gene matches.

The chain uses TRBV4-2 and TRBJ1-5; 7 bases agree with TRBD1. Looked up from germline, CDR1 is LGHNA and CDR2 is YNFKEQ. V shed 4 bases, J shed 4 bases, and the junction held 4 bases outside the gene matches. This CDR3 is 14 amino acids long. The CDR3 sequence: CASSLRTGNQPQHF. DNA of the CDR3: TGTGCCAGCAGCCTTCGGACAGGTAATCAGCCCCAGCATTTT.

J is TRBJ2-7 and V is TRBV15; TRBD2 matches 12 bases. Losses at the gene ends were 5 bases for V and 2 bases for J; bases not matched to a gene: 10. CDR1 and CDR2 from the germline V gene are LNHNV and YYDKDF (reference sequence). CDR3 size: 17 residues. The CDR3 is CATSARGLAGNPYEQYF. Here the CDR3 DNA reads TGTGCCACCAGCGCACGAGGACTAGCGGGAAACCCCTACGAGCAGTACTTC.

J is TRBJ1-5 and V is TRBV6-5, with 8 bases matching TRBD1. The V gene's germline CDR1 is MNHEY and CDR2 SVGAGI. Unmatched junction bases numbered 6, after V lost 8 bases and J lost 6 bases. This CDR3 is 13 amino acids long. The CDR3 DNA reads TGTGCCAGCCTTGGACAGGGAGGTCAGCCCCAGCATTTT. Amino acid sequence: CASLGQGGQPQHF.

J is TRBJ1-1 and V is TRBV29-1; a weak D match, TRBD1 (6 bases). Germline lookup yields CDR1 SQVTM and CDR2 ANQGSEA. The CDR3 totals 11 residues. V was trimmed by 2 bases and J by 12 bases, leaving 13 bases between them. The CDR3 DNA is TGCAGCGTTGAAAGGGGGACCGGTTCTTTCTTT. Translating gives CSVERGTGSFF.

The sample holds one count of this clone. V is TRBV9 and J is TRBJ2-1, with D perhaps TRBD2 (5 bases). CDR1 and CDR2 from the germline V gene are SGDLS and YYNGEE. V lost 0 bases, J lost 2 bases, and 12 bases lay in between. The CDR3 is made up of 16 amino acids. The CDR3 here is CASSVALRVPYNEQFF. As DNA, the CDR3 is TGTGCCAGCAGCGTAGCTTTGAGGGTACCCTACAATGAGCAGTTCTTC. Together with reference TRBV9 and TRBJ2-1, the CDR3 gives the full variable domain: DSGVTQTPKHLITATGQRVTLRCSPRSGDLSVYWYQQSLDQGLQFLIQYYNGEERAKGNILERFSAQQFPDLHSELNLSSLELGDSALYFCASSVALRVPYNEQFFGPGTRLTVL.

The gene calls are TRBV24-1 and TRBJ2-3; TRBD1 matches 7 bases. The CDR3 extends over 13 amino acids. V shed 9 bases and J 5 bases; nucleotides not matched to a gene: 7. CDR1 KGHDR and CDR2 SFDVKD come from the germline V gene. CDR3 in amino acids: CATQIAGGDTQYF. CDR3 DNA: TGTGCCACCCAAATTGCAGGGGGAGATACGCAGTATTTT.

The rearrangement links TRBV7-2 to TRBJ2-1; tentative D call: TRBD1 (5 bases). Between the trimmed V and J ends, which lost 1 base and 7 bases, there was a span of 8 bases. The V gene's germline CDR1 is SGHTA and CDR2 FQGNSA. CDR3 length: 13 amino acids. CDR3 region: CASSLDQGNEQFF. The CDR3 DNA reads TGTGCCAGCAGCTTAGATCAGGGAAATGAGCAGTTCTTC. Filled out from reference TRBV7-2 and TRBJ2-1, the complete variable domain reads GAGVSQSPSNKVTEKGKDVELRCDPISGHTALYWYRQSLGQGLEFLIYFQGNSAPDKSGLPSDRFSAERTGGSVSTLTIQRTQQEDSAVYLCASSLDQGNEQFFGPGTRLTVL.

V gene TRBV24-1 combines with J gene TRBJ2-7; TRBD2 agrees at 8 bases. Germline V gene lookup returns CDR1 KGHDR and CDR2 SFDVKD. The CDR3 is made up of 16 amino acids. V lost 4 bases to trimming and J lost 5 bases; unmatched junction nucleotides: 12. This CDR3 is CATSEGASGSLDEQYF. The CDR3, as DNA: TGTGCCACCAGTGAGGGGGCCAGCGGGAGTCTCGACGAGCAGTACTTC.

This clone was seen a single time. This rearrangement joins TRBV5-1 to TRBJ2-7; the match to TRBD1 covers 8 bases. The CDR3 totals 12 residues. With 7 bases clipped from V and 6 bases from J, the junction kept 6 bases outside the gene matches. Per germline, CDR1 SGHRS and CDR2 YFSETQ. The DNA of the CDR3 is TGCGCCAGCCGACAGGGGAGAGGCGAGCAGTACTTC. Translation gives CASRQGRGEQYF.

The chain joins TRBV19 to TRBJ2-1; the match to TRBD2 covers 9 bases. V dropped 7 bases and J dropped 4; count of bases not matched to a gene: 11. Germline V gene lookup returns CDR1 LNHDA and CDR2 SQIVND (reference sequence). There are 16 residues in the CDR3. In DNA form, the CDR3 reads TGTGCCAGTACCCCCCGATTGGCGGGAGGGTACAATGAGCAGTTCTTC. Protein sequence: CASTPRLAGGYNEQFF.

The chain's CDR3 is CASSKRGSSGNTIYF. The CDR3 nucleotides read TGCGCCAGCAGTAAACGCGGATCCTCTGGAAACACCATATATTTT. The chain has TRBV10-2 and TRBJ1-3; D unresolved. This CDR3 spans 15 amino acids. The germline CDR1 and CDR2 sequences are WSHSY and SAAADI. Trimming took 5 bases from V and 0 from J, leaving 11 bases between them.

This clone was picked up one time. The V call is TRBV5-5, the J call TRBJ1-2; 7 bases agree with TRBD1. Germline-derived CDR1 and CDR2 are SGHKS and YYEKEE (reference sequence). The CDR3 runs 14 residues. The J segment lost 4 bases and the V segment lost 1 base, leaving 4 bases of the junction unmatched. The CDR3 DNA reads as TGTGCCAGCAGCTTGAGGGACAGCGGCTATGGCTACACCTTC. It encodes CASSLRDSGYGYTF.

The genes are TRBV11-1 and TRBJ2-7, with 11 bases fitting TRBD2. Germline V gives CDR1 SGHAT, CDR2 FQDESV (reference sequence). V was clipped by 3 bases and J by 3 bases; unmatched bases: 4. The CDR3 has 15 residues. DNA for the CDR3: TGTGCCAGCAGCTTGGGGACTAGCGGCAACTACGAGCAGTACTTC. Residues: CASSLGTSGNYEQYF. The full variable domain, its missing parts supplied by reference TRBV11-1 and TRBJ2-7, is EAEVAQSPRYKITEKSQAVAFWCDPISGHATLYWYRQILGQGPELLVQFQDESVVDDSQLPKDRFSAERLKGVDSTLKIQPAELGDSAMYLCASSLGTSGNYEQYFGPGTRLTVT.

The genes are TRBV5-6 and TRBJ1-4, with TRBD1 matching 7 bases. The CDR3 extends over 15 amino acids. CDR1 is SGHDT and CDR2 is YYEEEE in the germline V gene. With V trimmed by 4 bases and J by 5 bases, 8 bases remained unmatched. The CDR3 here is CASSTPGQRNEKLFF. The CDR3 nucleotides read TGTGCCAGCAGCACACCGGGACAGAGGAATGAAAAACTGTTTTTT.

DNA for the CDR3: TGTGCCAGCAGCTTAGTCTGGACTTACTCTGGAAACACCATATATTTT. It is translated as CASSLVWTYSGNTIYF. The chain carries TRBV7-9 and TRBJ1-3; D is undetermined. The CDR3 consists of 16 residues. V lost 1 base and J lost 0, with 10 bases in between. Germline CDR1 SEHNR, CDR2 FQNEAQ (reference sequence).

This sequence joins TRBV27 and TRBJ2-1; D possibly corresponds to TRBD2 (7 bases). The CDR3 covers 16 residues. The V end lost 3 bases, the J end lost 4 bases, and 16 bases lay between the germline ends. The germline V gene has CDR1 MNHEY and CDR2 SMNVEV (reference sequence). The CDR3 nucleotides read TGTGCCAGCAGTTTCTTAAGCGGGACACAGTACAATGAGCAGTTCTTC. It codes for CASSFLSGTQYNEQFF.

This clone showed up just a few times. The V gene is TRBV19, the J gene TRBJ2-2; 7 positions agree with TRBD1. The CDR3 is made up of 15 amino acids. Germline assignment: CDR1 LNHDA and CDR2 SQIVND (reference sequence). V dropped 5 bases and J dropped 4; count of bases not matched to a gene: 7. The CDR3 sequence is CASSGTALSTGELFF. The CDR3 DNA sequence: TGTGCCAGTAGTGGGACAGCTCTTAGCACCGGGGAGCTGTTTTTT.

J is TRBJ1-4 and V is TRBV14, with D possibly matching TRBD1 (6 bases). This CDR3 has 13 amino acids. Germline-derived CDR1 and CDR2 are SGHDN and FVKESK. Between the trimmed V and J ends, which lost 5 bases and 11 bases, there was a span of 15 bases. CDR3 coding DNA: TGTGCCAGCAGCGAAAAGCAAGGACAGAAACTGTTTTTT. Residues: CASSEKQGQKLFF. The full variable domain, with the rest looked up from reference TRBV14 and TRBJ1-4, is EAGVTQFPSHSVIEKGQTVTLRCDPISGHDNLYWYRRVMGKEIKFLLHFVKESKQDESGMPNNRFLAERTGGTYSTLKVQPAELEDSGVYFCASSEKQGQKLFFGSGTQLSVL.